The 16 T cell receptor beta chains below all came from one sample that was sequenced in a study of control samples from healthy donors and cancer patients (dated by TCRdb to about 2020). The library was produced with the immunoSEQ multiplex PCR assay. The table comes from immuneACCESS by way of TCRdb, which keeps in-frame sequences with V and J called. Part of the clones is missing from these tables; in studies checked, under half for an unresolved V gene and the rest for unknown reasons. The sample data list about 130,000 clones, and around 93% of these were observed just once. The ten largest clones represent approximately 1.7% of the sample. The sequenced material came from PBMCs. Receptors originate from a man between 45 and 60 years old with head and neck cancer.

This chain links TRBV5-1 with TRBJ1-5, with D tentatively TRBD1 (5 bases). Germline assignment: CDR1 SGHRS and CDR2 YFSETQ. V was trimmed by 0 bases and J by 6 bases, leaving 13 bases between them. The CDR3 runs to 15 residues. The CDR3 sequence: CASSLVSGSGQPQHF. DNA for the CDR3: TGCGCCAGCAGCTTGGTATCAGGGTCGGGTCAGCCCCAGCATTTT.

The V gene is TRBV7-9, the J gene TRBJ1-1; unclear D gene. CDR3 length: 11 residues. V was trimmed by 8 bases and J by 3 bases, leaving 7 bases between them. Germline V gene sequence: CDR1 SEHNR, CDR2 FQNEAQ (reference sequence). CDR3 sequence: CASGVHTEAFF. CDR3 nucleotide sequence: TGTGCCAGCGGTGTGCACACTGAAGCTTTCTTT.

The count of this clone is one. The gene calls are TRBV18 and TRBJ1-1; D gene ambiguous. The V end was cut by 5 bases, the J end by 4 bases, with 8 bases between. CDR1 KGHSH and CDR2 LQKENI come from the germline V gene. The CDR3 is 12 residues long. The CDR3 loop reads CASSFPGTEAFF. CDR3 DNA sequence: TGTGCCAGCTCATTCCCGGGCACTGAAGCTTTCTTT.

The CDR3 DNA sequence: TGTGCCAGCAGCTCCCGTTACAGGGACCCAGCTTTCTTT. Translating it yields CASSSRYRDPAFF. This chain connects TRBV7-2 to TRBJ1-1, with TRBD1 as a possible D gene (6 bases). Germline CDR1 and CDR2: SGHTA and FQGNSA. The length of the CDR3 is 13 residues. V lost 4 bases to trimming and J lost 10 bases, with 16 bases between them.

J is TRBJ2-4 and V is TRBV7-9, with D hard to call. Trimming took 1 base from V and 4 from J, leaving 11 bases between them. The CDR3 contains 15 residues. CDR1 is SEHNR, CDR2 FQNEAQ, per germline (reference sequence). The CDR3 DNA reads as TGTGCCAGCAGCTTAGTTGGCTCCCCTAAAAACATTCAGTACTTC. As protein: CASSLVGSPKNIQYF.

The chain's CDR3 is CAWSVTGASQPQHF. DNA of the CDR3: TGTGCCTGGAGTGTTACAGGGGCCAGTCAGCCCCAGCATTTT. This rearrangement joins TRBV30 to TRBJ1-5; TRBD1 matches 7 bases. Looked up from germline, CDR1 is GTSNPN and CDR2 is SVGIG (reference sequence). CDR3 size: 14 residues. Unmatched junction bases numbered 5, after V lost 0 bases and J lost 6 bases.

This sequence joins TRBV6-2 or TRBV6-3 and TRBJ2-3; D call uncertain. Germline V gene data show CDR1 as MNHEY and CDR2 as SVGEGT. V lost 4 bases and J 6 bases, leaving 20 bases between the germline ends. CDR3 length: 16 amino acids. CDR3 coding DNA: TGTGCCAGCAGTTCTAACTTCATGGCGGATGGCGATACGCAGTATTTT. It yields the protein CASSSNFMADGDTQYF.

This clone appeared once. The CDR3: CAISEPGWTPGGETQYF. In DNA, the CDR3 is TGTGCCATCAGTGAGCCCGGCTGGACTCCTGGGGGGGAGACCCAGTACTTC. The chain employs TRBV10-3 and TRBJ2-5; D perhaps matches TRBD2 (6 bases). The V gene lost 2 bases and the J gene lost 5 bases, with 21 bases spanning the gap. This CDR3 region has 17 residues. Germline-derived CDR1 and CDR2 are ENHRY and SYGVKD.

V gene TRBV27 combines with J gene TRBJ1-5, with no clear D. The CDR3 totals 14 residues. Trimming took 3 bases from V and 0 from J, leaving 6 bases between them. The germline V gene has CDR1 MNHEY and CDR2 SMNVEV (reference sequence). The DNA of the CDR3 is TGTGCCAGCAGTTTCGGCAGTAGCAATCAGCCCCAGCATTTT. Amino acid sequence: CASSFGSSNQPQHF.

The chain recombines TRBV18 with TRBJ2-1, with TRBD1 identical over 7 bases. The germline gives CDR1 KGHSH, CDR2 LQKENI. J gave up 11 bases and V 3 bases, and 16 bases lay outside the gene matches. The CDR3 runs 16 residues. The CDR3 reads CASSPGQPSPEMKQFF. For the CDR3, the DNA is TGTGCCAGCTCACCGGGACAGCCGTCGCCGGAAATGAAGCAGTTCTTC.

V usage is TRBV2 and J usage is TRBJ1-5; D remains unclear. Trimming took 0 bases from V and 3 from J, leaving 9 bases between them. The CDR3 sequence is 15 residues long. The germline V gene has CDR1 SNHLY and CDR2 FYNNEI. CDR3 amino acids: CASSEAGSINQPQHF. CDR3 DNA: TGTGCCAGCAGTGAAGCCGGATCGATCAATCAGCCCCAGCATTTT.

The chain links TRBV30 to TRBJ1-2, with 9 bases that match TRBD1. In germline, CDR1 is GTSNPN, CDR2 SVGIG (reference sequence). Trimming took 4 bases from V and 5 from J; bases not matched to a gene: 17. This CDR3 spans 17 amino acids. The CDR3 DNA sequence: TGTGCCTGGACCCACCTTCCTAACAGGGGGCGACGATATGGCTACACCTTC. Residues: CAWTHLPNRGRRYGYTF.

The chain uses TRBV9 and TRBJ2-3; 13 nucleotides line up with TRBD2. CDR3 length equals 16 residues. Germline V gene data show CDR1 as SGDLS and CDR2 as YYNGEE. With V trimmed by 4 bases and J by 6 bases, 8 bases remained unmatched. This CDR3 is CASSFGTSGVWDTQYF. CDR3 sequence (DNA): TGTGCCAGCAGCTTCGGGACTAGCGGGGTATGGGATACGCAGTATTTT.

The chain couples TRBV29-1 to TRBJ1-1, with 7 bases identical to TRBD1. Germline lookup yields CDR1 SQVTM and CDR2 ANQGSEA. This CDR3 spans 14 amino acids. Trimming cost V 2 bases and J 4 bases; bases outside gene matches: 7. The DNA for the CDR3 is TGCAGCGTTGAAAACCTAGGGGGCGGCACTGAAGCTTTCTTT. It specifies CSVENLGGGTEAFF.

The chain uses TRBV18 and TRBJ1-2, with a possible D match to TRBD1 (6 bases). Germline V gives CDR1 KGHSH, CDR2 LQKENI. This CDR3 is built from 16 residues. V gave up 1 base and J gave up 3 bases, with 15 bases separating them. As DNA, the CDR3 is TGTGCCAGCTCACCACGGTTCGGGGGGCAGGACTATGGCTACACCTTC. This gives the protein CASSPRFGGQDYGYTF.

The J gene is TRBJ1-6, the V gene TRBV4-2; no reliable D call. Trimming left V 1 base short and J 6 bases short, with 4 bases between. CDR1 and CDR2 from the germline V gene are LGHNA and YNFKEQ. This CDR3 region has 13 residues. The CDR3 bases are TGTGCCAGCAGCCAAGTTCGTAATTCACCCCTCCACTTT. As protein: CASSQVRNSPLHF.